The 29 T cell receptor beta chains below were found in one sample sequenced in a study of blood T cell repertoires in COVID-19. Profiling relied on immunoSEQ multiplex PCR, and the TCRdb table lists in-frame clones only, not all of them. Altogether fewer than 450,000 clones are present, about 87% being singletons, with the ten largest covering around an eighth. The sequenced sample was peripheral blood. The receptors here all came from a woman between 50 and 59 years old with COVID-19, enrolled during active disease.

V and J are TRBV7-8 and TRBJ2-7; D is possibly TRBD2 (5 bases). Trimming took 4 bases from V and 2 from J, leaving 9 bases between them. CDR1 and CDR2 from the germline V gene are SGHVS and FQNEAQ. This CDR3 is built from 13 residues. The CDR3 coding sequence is TGTGCCAGCAGCTCAGCTAGCCCCTACGAGCAGTACTTC. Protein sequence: CASSSASPYEQYF.

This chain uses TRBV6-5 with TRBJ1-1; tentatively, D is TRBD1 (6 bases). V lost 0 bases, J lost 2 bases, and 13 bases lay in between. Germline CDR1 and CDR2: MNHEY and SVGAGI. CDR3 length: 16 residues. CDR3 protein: CASSYSMTGTNTEAFF. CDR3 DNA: TGTGCCAGCAGTTACTCGATGACTGGGACAAACACTGAAGCTTTCTTT.

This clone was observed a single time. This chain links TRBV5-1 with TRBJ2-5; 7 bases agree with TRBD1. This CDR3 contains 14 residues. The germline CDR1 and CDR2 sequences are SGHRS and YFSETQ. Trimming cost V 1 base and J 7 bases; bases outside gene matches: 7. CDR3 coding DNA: TGCGCCAGCAGCTTGAATAGGGGGCAGGGGACCCAGTACTTC. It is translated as CASSLNRGQGTQYF.

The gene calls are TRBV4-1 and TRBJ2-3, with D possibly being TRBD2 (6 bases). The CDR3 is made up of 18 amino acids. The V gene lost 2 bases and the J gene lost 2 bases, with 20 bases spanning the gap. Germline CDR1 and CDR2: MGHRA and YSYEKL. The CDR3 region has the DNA TGCGCCAGCAGCCAACCACGCGGGACTTACCCTACCACAGATACGCAGTATTTT. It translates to CASSQPRGTYPTTDTQYF.

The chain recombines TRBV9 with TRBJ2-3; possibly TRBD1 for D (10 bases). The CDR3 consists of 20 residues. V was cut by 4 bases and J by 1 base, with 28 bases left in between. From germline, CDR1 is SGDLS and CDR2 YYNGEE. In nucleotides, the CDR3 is TGTGCCAGCAGCCCCCGACAGGGGGCTCTAGCGGGGATCCGCACAGATACGCAGTATTTT. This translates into CASSPRQGALAGIRTDTQYF.

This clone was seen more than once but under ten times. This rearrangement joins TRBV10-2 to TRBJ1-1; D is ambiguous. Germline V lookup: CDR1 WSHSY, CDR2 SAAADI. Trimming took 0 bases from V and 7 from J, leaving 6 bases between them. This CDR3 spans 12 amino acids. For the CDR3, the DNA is TGCGCCAGCAGTGAGTCTGCTATTGAAGCTTTCTTT. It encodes CASSESAIEAFF.

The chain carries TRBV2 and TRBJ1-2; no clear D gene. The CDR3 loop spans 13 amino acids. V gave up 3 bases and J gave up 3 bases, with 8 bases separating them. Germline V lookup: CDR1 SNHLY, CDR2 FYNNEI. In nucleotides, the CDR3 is TGTGCCAGCAGTGATAGTGGTGACTATGGCTACACCTTC. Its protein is CASSDSGDYGYTF.

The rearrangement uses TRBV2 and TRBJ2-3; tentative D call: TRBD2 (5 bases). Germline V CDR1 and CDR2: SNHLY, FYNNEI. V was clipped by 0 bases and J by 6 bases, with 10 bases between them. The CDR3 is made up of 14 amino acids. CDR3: CASSEAGRRDTQYF. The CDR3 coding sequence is TGTGCCAGCAGTGAAGCGGGCCGGAGGGATACGCAGTATTTT.

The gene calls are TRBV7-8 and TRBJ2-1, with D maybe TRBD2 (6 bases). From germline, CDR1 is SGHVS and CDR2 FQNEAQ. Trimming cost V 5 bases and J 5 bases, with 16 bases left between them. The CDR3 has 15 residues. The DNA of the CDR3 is TGTGCCAGCAGCCCCCGCAGCGGGCTAAACAATGAGCAGTTCTTC. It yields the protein CASSPRSGLNNEQFF.

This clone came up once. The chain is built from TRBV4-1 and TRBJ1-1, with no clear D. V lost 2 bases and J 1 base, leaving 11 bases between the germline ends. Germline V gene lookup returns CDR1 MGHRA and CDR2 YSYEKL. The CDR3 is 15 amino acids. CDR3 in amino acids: CASSQSGLSNTEAFF. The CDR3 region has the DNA TGCGCCAGCAGCCAATCTGGACTCTCGAACACTGAAGCTTTCTTT.

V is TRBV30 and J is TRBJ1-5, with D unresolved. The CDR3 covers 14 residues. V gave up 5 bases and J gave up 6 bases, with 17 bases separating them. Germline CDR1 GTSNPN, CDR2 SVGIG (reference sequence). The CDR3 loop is CAWGDVASSQPQHF. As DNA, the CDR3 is TGTGCCTGGGGAGACGTAGCCTCATCTCAGCCCCAGCATTTT.

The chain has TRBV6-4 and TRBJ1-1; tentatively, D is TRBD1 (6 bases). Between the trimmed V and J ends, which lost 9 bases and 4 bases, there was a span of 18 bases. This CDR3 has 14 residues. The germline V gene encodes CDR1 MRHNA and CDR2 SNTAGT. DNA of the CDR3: TGTGCCAGTCGACAATCAGGGGACGGCACTGAAGCTTTCTTT. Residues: CASRQSGDGTEAFF.

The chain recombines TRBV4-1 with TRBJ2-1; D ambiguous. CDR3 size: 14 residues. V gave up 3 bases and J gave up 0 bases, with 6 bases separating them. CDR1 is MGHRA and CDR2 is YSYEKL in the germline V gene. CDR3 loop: CASSHLSSYNEQFF. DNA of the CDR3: TGCGCCAGCAGCCACTTGAGCTCCTACAATGAGCAGTTCTTC.

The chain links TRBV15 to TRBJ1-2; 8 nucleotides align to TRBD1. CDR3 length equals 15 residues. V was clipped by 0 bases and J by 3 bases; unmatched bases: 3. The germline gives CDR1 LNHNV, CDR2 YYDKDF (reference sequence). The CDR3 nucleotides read TGTGCCACCAGCAGAGAAGCAGGGGGCTACTATGGCTACACCTTC. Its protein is CATSREAGGYYGYTF.

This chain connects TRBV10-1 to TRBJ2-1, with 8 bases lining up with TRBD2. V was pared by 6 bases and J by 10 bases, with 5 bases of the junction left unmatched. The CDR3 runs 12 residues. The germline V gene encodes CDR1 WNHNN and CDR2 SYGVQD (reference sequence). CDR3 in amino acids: CASRATSGEQFF. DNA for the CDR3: TGCGCCAGCAGGGCCACTAGCGGAGAGCAGTTCTTC.

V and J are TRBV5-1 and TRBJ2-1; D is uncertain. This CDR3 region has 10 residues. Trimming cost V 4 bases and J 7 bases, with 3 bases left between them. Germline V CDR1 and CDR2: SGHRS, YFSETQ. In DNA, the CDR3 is TGCGCCAGCAGCCCTAATGAGCAGTTCTTC. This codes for CASSPNEQFF.

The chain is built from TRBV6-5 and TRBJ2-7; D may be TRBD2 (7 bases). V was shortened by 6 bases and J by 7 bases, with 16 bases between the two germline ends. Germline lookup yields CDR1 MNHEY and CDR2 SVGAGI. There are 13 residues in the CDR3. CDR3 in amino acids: CASSKGGAREQYF. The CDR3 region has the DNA TGTGCCAGCAGCAAGGGGGGGGCTCGGGAGCAGTACTTC.

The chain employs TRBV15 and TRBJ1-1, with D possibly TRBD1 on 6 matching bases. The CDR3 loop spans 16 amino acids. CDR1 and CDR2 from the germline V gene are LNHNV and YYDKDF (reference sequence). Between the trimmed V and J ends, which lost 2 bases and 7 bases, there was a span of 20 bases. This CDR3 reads CATSRRAGVKQGEAFF. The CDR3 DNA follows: TGTGCCACCAGCAGACGAGCAGGGGTAAAACAAGGTGAAGCTTTCTTT. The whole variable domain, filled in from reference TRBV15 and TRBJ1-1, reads DAMVIQNPRYQVTQFGKPVTLSCSQTLNHNVMYWYQQKSSQAPKLLFHYYDKDFNNEADTPDNFQSRRPNTSFCFLDIRSPGLGDTAMYLCATSRRAGVKQGEAFFGQGTRLTVV.

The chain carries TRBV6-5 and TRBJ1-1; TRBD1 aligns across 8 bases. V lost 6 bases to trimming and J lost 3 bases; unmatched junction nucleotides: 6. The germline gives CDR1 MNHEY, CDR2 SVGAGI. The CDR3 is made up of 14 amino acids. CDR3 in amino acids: CASSRQGRDTEAFF. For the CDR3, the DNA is TGTGCCAGCAGCAGACAGGGGAGGGACACTGAAGCTTTCTTT.

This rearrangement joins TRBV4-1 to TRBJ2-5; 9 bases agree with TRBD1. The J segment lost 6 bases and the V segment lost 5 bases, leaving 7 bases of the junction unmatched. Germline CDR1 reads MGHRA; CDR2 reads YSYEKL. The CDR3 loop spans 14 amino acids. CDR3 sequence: CASSSRTGEKTQYF. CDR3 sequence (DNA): TGCGCCAGCAGCTCCCGGACAGGGGAAAAGACCCAGTACTTC.

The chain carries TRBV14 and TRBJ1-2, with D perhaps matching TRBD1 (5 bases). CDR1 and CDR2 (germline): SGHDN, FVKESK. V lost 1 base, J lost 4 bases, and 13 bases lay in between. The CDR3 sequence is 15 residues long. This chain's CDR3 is CASSQGQGGGYGYTF. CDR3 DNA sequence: TGTGCCAGCAGCCAAGGGCAGGGCGGGGGCTATGGCTACACCTTC.

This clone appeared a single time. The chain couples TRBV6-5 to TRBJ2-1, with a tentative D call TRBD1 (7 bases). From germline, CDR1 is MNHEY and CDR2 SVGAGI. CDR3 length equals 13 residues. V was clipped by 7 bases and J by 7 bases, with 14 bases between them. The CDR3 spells CASTLPGGNEQFF. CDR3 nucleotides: TGTGCCAGCACCCTCCCAGGGGGGAATGAGCAGTTCTTC.

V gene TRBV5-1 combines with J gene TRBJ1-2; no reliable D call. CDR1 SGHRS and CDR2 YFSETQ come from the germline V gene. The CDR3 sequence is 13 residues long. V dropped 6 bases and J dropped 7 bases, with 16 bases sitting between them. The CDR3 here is CASTFPPVPGYTF. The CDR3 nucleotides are TGCGCCAGCACCTTTCCCCCGGTTCCTGGCTACACCTTC.

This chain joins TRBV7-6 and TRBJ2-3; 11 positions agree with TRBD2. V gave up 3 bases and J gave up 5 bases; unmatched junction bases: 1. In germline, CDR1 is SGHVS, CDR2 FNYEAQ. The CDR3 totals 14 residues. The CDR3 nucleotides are TGTGCCAGCAGCTTTGGACTAGCGGGAGATACGCAGTATTTT. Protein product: CASSFGLAGDTQYF.

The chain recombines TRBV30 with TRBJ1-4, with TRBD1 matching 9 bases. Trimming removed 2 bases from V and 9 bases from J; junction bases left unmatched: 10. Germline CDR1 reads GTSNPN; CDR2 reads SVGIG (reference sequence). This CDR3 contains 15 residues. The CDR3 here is CAWSTPTGGTKKLFF. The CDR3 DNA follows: TGTGCCTGGAGTACACCCACAGGGGGCACGAAAAAACTGTTTTTT. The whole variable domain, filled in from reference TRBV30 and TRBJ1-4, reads SQTIHQWPATLVQPVGSPLSLECTVEGTSNPNLYWYRQAAGRGLQLLFYSVGIGQISSEVPQNLSASRPQDRQFILSSKKLLLSDSGFYLCAWSTPTGGTKKLFFGSGTQLSVL.

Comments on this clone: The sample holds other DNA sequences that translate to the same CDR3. CDR3 in DNA: TGTGCCAGCAGTTTACGAGCCTATGGCTACACCTTC. Amino acids: CASSLRAYGYTF. The chain couples TRBV12-3 or TRBV12-4 to TRBJ1-2; D is unresolved. The CDR3 contains 12 residues. V lost 2 bases, J lost 4 bases, and 5 bases lay in between.

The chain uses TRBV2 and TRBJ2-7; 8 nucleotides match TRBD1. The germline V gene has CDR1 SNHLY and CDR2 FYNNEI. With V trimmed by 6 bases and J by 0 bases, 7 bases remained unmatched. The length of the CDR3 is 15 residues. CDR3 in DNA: TGTGCCAGCAGGGGAGGACAGGGTTTCTCCTACGAGCAGTACTTC. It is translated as CASRGGQGFSYEQYF.

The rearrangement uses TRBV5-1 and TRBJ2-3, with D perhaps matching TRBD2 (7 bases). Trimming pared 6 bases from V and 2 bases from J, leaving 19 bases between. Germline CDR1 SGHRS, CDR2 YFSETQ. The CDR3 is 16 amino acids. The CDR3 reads CASTKGRGPSTDTQYF. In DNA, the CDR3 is TGCGCCAGCACCAAAGGGCGGGGGCCCTCCACAGATACGCAGTATTTT.

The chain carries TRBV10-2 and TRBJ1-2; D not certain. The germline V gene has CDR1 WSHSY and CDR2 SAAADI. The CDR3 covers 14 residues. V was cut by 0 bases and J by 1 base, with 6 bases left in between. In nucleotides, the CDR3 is TGCGCCAGCAGTGAGTCGCGCAATAACTATGGCTACACCTTC. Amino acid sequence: CASSESRNNYGYTF.